The 24 T cell receptor beta chains in this list originate from one sample, sequenced in a study of blood T cells in healthy people across ages. A J-beta primer mix and a sample-barcoded 5' primer were used in a second PCR of roughly 6 to 12 cycles. TCRdb reanalysed the 5' RACE reads using MiXCR and keeps one entry per CDR3 protein. The top ten clones hold around 7.7% of a sample with around 1,700,000 distinct CDR3 sequences, 28% of them seen once. Sequenced sample: blood. The receptors originated from a woman aged 25 to 39 in good health.

The chain is built from TRBV7-2 and TRBJ1-2; tentatively, D is TRBD1 (5 bases). The CDR3 has 15 residues. V was cut by 0 bases and J by 4 bases, with 12 bases left in between. The germline gives CDR1 SGHTA, CDR2 FQGNSA. Here the CDR3 DNA reads TGTGCCAGCAGCTTAGCGCAGGGCGGGAGCTATGGCTACACCTTC. This gives the protein CASSLAQGGSYGYTF. Full variable domain (outside the CDR3, taken from reference TRBV7-2 and TRBJ1-2): GAGVSQSPSNKVTEKGKDVELRCDPISGHTALYWYRQSLGQGLEFLIYFQGNSAPDKSGLPSDRFSAERTGGSVSTLTIQRTQQEDSAVYLCASSLAQGGSYGYTFGSGTRLTVV.

This clonotype has only a few counts. The chain recombines TRBV7-2 with TRBJ1-5, with D possibly TRBD1 on 5 matching bases. This CDR3 is built from 13 residues. Germline V gene lookup returns CDR1 SGHTA and CDR2 FQGNSA. Trimming removed 3 bases from V and 7 bases from J, with 10 bases in between. The chain's CDR3 is CASSFGGVQPQHF. The CDR3 DNA sequence: TGTGCCAGCAGCTTCGGGGGTGTCCAGCCCCAGCATTTT.

The chain links TRBV7-9 to TRBJ1-1, with D perhaps matching TRBD1 (5 bases). V lost 10 bases to trimming and J lost 1 base, with 16 bases between them. The germline gives CDR1 SEHNR, CDR2 FQNEAQ (reference sequence). The CDR3 loop spans 14 amino acids. Here the CDR3 reads CATLLGGTNTEAFF. CDR3 coding DNA: TGTGCCACCCTCCTGGGGGGGACGAACACTGAAGCTTTCTTT.

The V and J genes are TRBV5-1 and TRBJ2-5; 12 bases fit TRBD2. Looked up from germline, CDR1 is SGHRS and CDR2 is YFSETQ. CDR3 length: 17 amino acids. With V trimmed by 4 bases and J by 1 base, 8 bases remained unmatched. CDR3 DNA sequence: TGCGCCAGCAGCCCGGAGGCACTAGCGGGGGGCCAAGAGACCCAGTACTTC. This translates into CASSPEALAGGQETQYF.

The chain recombines TRBV12-3 or TRBV12-4 with TRBJ1-1; maybe TRBD1 (5 bases). With 5 bases removed from V and 0 bases from J, the gap between germline ends came to 13 bases. There are 15 residues in the CDR3. The chain's CDR3 is CASSPRTQMNTEAFF. The CDR3 DNA reads as TGTGCCAGCAGTCCGAGGACACAAATGAACACTGAAGCTTTCTTT.

This clonotype appeared a few times. This chain uses TRBV20-1 with TRBJ2-3; D perhaps matches TRBD1 (7 bases). Germline CDR1 and CDR2: DFQATT and SNEGSKA (reference sequence). Trimming shortened V by 6 bases and J by 6 bases, and 16 bases separated the two germline ends. The CDR3 is 13 residues long. CDR3 loop: CSAARGRWDTQYF. The CDR3 coding sequence is TGCAGTGCCGCCAGGGGGAGGTGGGATACGCAGTATTTT.

This clonotype was seen ten or more times. The junction departs from germline at one end; a sequencing error may be responsible. The chain links TRBV9 to TRBJ2-3; D remains ambiguous. The CDR3 has 13 amino acids. Germline V gene data show CDR1 as SGDLS and CDR2 as YYNGEE. The CDR3 bases are TGTGCCAGCAGTGTAGGCGGTTCAGATACGCAGTATTTT. It is translated as CASSVGGSDTQYF.

The chain has TRBV6-2 or TRBV6-3 and TRBJ2-1; weak D call: TRBD2 (5 bases). Germline assignment: CDR1 MNHEY and CDR2 SVGEGT. The V end lost 5 bases, the J end lost 8 bases, and 22 bases lay between the germline ends. The CDR3 is 16 amino acids. The CDR3 spells CASSQYTSLRRDEQFF. The CDR3 DNA reads TGTGCCAGCAGTCAATACACTAGTCTCCGGCGAGATGAGCAGTTCTTC.

This clonotype occurred a few times. The rearrangement uses TRBV12-3 or TRBV12-4 and TRBJ1-1; a weak D match, TRBD1 (5 bases). V was shortened by 7 bases and J by 5 bases, with 14 bases between the two germline ends. The CDR3 sequence is 13 residues long. The CDR3 nucleotides read TGTGCCAGCATCTGGGGGGGAAAGACTGAAGCTTTCTTT. This encodes CASIWGGKTEAFF.

This clonotype was counted only a few times. This sequence joins TRBV27 and TRBJ1-2, with TRBD1 matching 7 bases. Trimming at V came to 2 bases and at J to 7 bases, leaving 16 bases not matched to a gene. The CDR3 length is 17 residues. Germline CDR1 and CDR2: MNHEY and SMNVEV (reference sequence). The CDR3 bases are TGTGCCAGCAGTTTAAGGGGCAGGGGGATCAACTACTCTGGCTACACCTTC. Translating it yields CASSLRGRGINYSGYTF.

The table lists this clonotype with many counts. The rearrangement uses TRBV18 and TRBJ2-5, with 7 bases matching TRBD2. V dropped 3 bases and J dropped 2; count of bases not matched to a gene: 0. There are 13 residues in the CDR3. Germline CDR1 KGHSH, CDR2 LQKENI. The CDR3, as DNA: TGTGCCAGCTCACCGGGACTACAAGAGACCCAGTACTTC. This sequence encodes CASSPGLQETQYF.

This clonotype came up once. A much larger clone differs by one base, so this may be a read error. The rearrangement uses TRBV4-3 and TRBJ2-3; 8 bases line up with TRBD2. Germline V gene lookup returns CDR1 LGHNA and CDR2 YSLEER. The CDR3 contains 16 residues. For the CDR3, the DNA is TGCGCCAGCAGCCAGTCACAACTAGCGGACACAGATGCGCAGTATTTT. It is translated as CASSQSQLADTDAQYF.

This clonotype was seen a handful of times. This chain links TRBV2 with TRBJ2-1; D possibly corresponds to TRBD2 (7 bases). There are 13 residues in the CDR3. Germline loops: CDR1 SNHLY, CDR2 FYNNEI. The ends were cut back, 7 bases at V and 7 bases at J, with 14 bases in the middle. The DNA for the CDR3 is TGTGCCAGCACCCAGGGGCGGGGGAATGAGCAGTTCTTC. Amino acid sequence: CASTQGRGNEQFF.

Concerning this clonotype: The junction differs from germline at one of its ends, possibly a read error. This chain uses TRBV20-1 with TRBJ2-1; the match to TRBD2 covers 9 bases. The CDR3 loop spans 14 amino acids. CDR1 is DFQATT and CDR2 is SNEGSKA in the germline V gene (reference sequence). The CDR3 loop reads CGAPPGGGAGEQFF. The CDR3 DNA follows: TGCGGTGCCCCTCCGGGCGGGGGGGCAGGTGAGCAGTTCTTC.

The J gene is TRBJ1-2, the V gene TRBV20-1; the match to TRBD1 covers 8 bases. The trim removed 4 bases at V and 4 bases at J, leaving 5 bases unmatched. The CDR3 sequence is 13 residues long. Germline values: CDR1 DFQATT, CDR2 SNEGSKA (reference sequence). Here the CDR3 reads CSATPTGGYGYTF. The CDR3 DNA sequence: TGCAGTGCTACACCCACAGGGGGCTATGGCTACACCTTC.

The table lists this clonotype with many counts. The chain has TRBV7-7 and TRBJ2-5; 8 positions agree with TRBD2. The V and J ends lost 5 bases and 5 bases, in that order; junction bases with no gene match: 10. This CDR3 region has 15 residues. Germline CDR1 and CDR2: SSHAT and FNYEAQ (reference sequence). DNA for the CDR3: TGTGCCAGCAGCCCACTACGGGGGGGCGTCGAGACCCAGTACTTC. It yields the protein CASSPLRGGVETQYF.

This clonotype has only a few counts. V is TRBV2 and J is TRBJ1-2; no reliable D call. V was shortened by 3 bases and J by 8 bases, with 13 bases between the two germline ends. In germline, CDR1 is SNHLY, CDR2 FYNNEI. There are 13 residues in the CDR3. The CDR3 here is CASSDSWEEGYTF. As DNA, the CDR3 is TGTGCCAGCAGTGATTCTTGGGAAGAGGGCTACACCTTC.

In its sample, this clonotype was seen a few times. V is TRBV20-1 and J is TRBJ2-3; the match to TRBD2 covers 9 bases. V gave up 4 bases and J gave up 4 bases; unmatched junction bases: 9. Germline-derived CDR1 and CDR2 are DFQATT and SNEGSKA (reference sequence). This CDR3 has 15 residues. For the CDR3, the DNA is TGCAGTGCTATGCGTAGCGGGAGTGGTGCAGATACGCAGTATTTT. This encodes CSAMRSGSGADTQYF.

This clonotype appeared many times. This rearrangement joins TRBV4-3 to TRBJ2-6; no reliable D call. This CDR3 has 15 residues. CDR1 and CDR2 from the germline V gene are LGHNA and YSLEER. V dropped 4 bases and J dropped 3 bases, with 10 bases sitting between them. The CDR3 sequence: CASSPPGDGANVLTF. The CDR3, as DNA: TGCGCCAGCAGCCCCCCTGGCGATGGGGCCAACGTCCTGACTTTC.

The sample holds one count of this clonotype. The chain recombines TRBV6-5 with TRBJ1-5; 7 bases are a match to TRBD1. CDR3 length: 14 amino acids. V lost 8 bases to trimming and J lost 7 bases; unmatched junction nucleotides: 11. Germline V lookup: CDR1 MNHEY, CDR2 SVGAGI. The CDR3 region is CASGVGRGRQPQHF. Written as DNA, the CDR3 is TGTGCCAGCGGGGTGGGCAGGGGGAGGCAGCCCCAGCATTTT.

This chain uses TRBV5-1 with TRBJ2-5; 9 positions agree with TRBD2. The germline gives CDR1 SGHRS, CDR2 YFSETQ. V gave up 0 bases and J gave up 11 bases; unmatched junction bases: 23. The CDR3 has 19 residues. This CDR3 is CASSLGASGGSESYNEQYF. As DNA, the CDR3 is TGCGCCAGCAGCTTGGGGGCCAGCGGGGGGTCCGAGTCCTACAATGAGCAGTACTTC.

This clonotype appeared a few times. The V gene is TRBV5-1, the J gene TRBJ2-7; D remains ambiguous. V dropped 8 bases and J dropped 5 bases, with 14 bases sitting between them. This CDR3 has 12 amino acids. Per germline, CDR1 SGHRS and CDR2 YFSETQ. CDR3 sequence: CASKEFLDEQYF. In DNA form, the CDR3 reads TGCGCCAGTAAAGAGTTTTTGGACGAGCAGTACTTC.

This clonotype has a count of ten or more. This chain connects TRBV2 to TRBJ2-7, with 11 bases fitting TRBD2. CDR1 is SNHLY and CDR2 is FYNNEI in the germline V gene. The V and J ends lost 9 bases and 6 bases, in that order; junction bases with no gene match: 7. This CDR3 has 13 amino acids. CDR3 in amino acids: CASLTSGAPEQYF. In DNA form, the CDR3 reads TGTGCCAGTCTGACTAGCGGGGCACCCGAGCAGTACTTC.

V is TRBV14 and J is TRBJ1-2, with TRBD1 matching 8 bases. CDR3 length: 14 amino acids. V gave up 2 bases and J gave up 8 bases; unmatched junction bases: 7. In germline, CDR1 is SGHDN, CDR2 FVKESK. The CDR3 sequence is CASSQYTGGIGYTF. The DNA for the CDR3 is TGTGCCAGCAGCCAATATACAGGGGGTATAGGCTACACCTTC.